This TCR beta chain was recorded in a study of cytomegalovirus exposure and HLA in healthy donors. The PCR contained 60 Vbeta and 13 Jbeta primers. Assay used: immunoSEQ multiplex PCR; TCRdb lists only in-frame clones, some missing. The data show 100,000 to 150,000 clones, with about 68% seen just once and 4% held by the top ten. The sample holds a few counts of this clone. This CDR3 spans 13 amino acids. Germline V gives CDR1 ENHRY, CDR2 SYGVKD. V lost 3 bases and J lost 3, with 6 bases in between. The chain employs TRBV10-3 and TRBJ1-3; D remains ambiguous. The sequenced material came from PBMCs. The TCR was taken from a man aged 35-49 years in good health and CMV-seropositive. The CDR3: CAISDPGGNTIYF. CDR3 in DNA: TGTGCCATCAGTGACCCCGGTGGAAACACCATATATTTT.